The 25 T cell receptor beta chains given below trace back to one sample, sequenced in a study of OX40 agonist ivuxolimab in advanced cancers. Libraries were constructed by the immunoSEQ multiplex PCR assay. Drawn from immuneACCESS, this table holds only the in-frame rearrangements with V and J called that TCRdb kept. Clones are partly lost; checked studies trace under half to an unresolved V gene and leave the rest unexplained. Recorded for this sample are about 71,000 clones; roughly 93% of them occurred a single time. More than 15% of the sample is held by the ten biggest clonotypes. The material sequenced was CD4+ or CD8+ T cells sorted from blood, taken in a trial of the OX40 agonist ivuxolimab. These receptors were obtained from an adult with an advanced solid tumor such as melanoma, head and neck, liver or kidney cancer.

The chain uses TRBV5-6 and TRBJ2-7; D call uncertain. The CDR3 is made up of 14 amino acids. V was shortened by 0 bases and J by 2 bases, with 9 bases between the two germline ends. The V gene's germline CDR1 is SGHDT and CDR2 YYEEEE. The CDR3 reads CASSLGDRTYEQYF. In DNA, the CDR3 is TGTGCCAGCAGCTTGGGCGATCGGACCTACGAGCAGTACTTC.

This clone has a single count. This chain uses TRBV7-9 with TRBJ2-3; maybe TRBD2 (5 bases). The CDR3 loop spans 16 amino acids. Germline V gene sequence: CDR1 SEHNR, CDR2 FQNEAQ (reference sequence). Trimming took off 4 bases at V and 4 bases at J, with 18 bases between the two ends. The DNA for the CDR3 is TGTGCCAGCAGCTCGGTGAACCTTGCGGAGGCAGATACGCAGTATTTT. Encoded protein: CASSSVNLAEADTQYF. Full variable domain (missing parts from reference TRBV7-9 and TRBJ2-3): DTGVSQNPRHKITKRGQNVTFRCDPISEHNRLYWYRQTLGQGPEFLTYFQNEAQLEKSRLLSDRFSAERPKGSFSTLEIQRTEQGDSAMYLCASSSVNLAEADTQYFGPGTRLTVL.

This chain links TRBV28 with TRBJ1-2; D call uncertain. The CDR3 loop spans 13 amino acids. V lost 3 bases and J lost 4, with 9 bases in between. Germline values: CDR1 MDHEN, CDR2 SYDVKM. CDR3 protein: CASSFSDGYGYTF. Written as DNA, the CDR3 is TGTGCCAGCAGTTTTTCAGACGGCTATGGCTACACCTTC.

This clone was counted a few times. V gene TRBV18 combines with J gene TRBJ1-1; the D is unclear. V was clipped by 1 base and J by 11 bases, with 5 bases between them. Germline V lookup: CDR1 KGHSH, CDR2 LQKENI. The CDR3 runs 10 residues. In DNA, the CDR3 is TGTGCCAGCTCACCACGGAAGGCTTTCTTT. Translation: CASSPRKAFF.

This rearrangement joins TRBV27 to TRBJ2-7; 8 bases are a match to TRBD2. In germline, CDR1 is MNHEY, CDR2 SMNVEV (reference sequence). V shed 5 bases, J shed 2 bases, and the junction held 5 bases outside the gene matches. This CDR3 contains 14 residues. Written as DNA, the CDR3 is TGTGCCAGCAGTGCAGGAGCGGGAGCCTACGAGCAGTACTTC. This translates into CASSAGAGAYEQYF.

The chain employs TRBV27 and TRBJ1-5, with TRBD1 matching 7 bases. The germline gives CDR1 MNHEY, CDR2 SMNVEV (reference sequence). CDR3 length equals 14 residues. The junction had 8 bases not matched to a gene; V was cut back by 6 bases and J by 6 bases. The CDR3 DNA sequence: TGTGCCAGCAGCGGGGACAGTAGCGCTCAGCCCCAGCATTTT. Its translation is CASSGDSSAQPQHF.

The chain has TRBV18 and TRBJ1-1; D might be TRBD1 (6 bases). Per germline, CDR1 KGHSH and CDR2 LQKENI. Between the trimmed V and J ends, which lost 6 bases and 3 bases, there was a span of 11 bases. CDR3 length: 13 amino acids. CDR3 sequence (DNA): TGTGCCAGCTCTCCTAAGGGGGACACTGAAGCTTTCTTT. Translating it yields CASSPKGDTEAFF.

This chain joins TRBV11-1 and TRBJ2-5, with TRBD2 as a possible D gene (6 bases). Germline assignment: CDR1 SGHAT and CDR2 FQDESV (reference sequence). V lost 3 bases, J lost 3 bases, and 14 bases lay in between. This CDR3 region has 15 residues. The CDR3 region has the DNA TGTGCCAGCAGCTTGTCGTACCCGGGAGAAGAGACCCAGTACTTC. This translates into CASSLSYPGEETQYF.

The J gene is TRBJ2-1, the V gene TRBV6-4, with D tentatively TRBD2 (7 bases). V lost 4 bases and J 7 bases, leaving 17 bases between the germline ends. The CDR3 consists of 15 residues. The V gene's germline CDR1 is MRHNA and CDR2 SNTAGT. CDR3 sequence (DNA): TGTGCCAGCAGTGTAGGAGGGGGGGCGGTTAATGAGCAGTTCTTC. Residues: CASSVGGGAVNEQFF.

The chain has TRBV19 and TRBJ2-7; 11 nucleotides align to TRBD2. The CDR3 length is 16 residues. Trimming at V came to 3 bases and at J to 3 bases, leaving 7 bases not matched to a gene. CDR1 LNHDA and CDR2 SQIVND come from the germline V gene (reference sequence). CDR3 bases: TGTGCCAGTAGTATTTTGGCTAGCGGGAGGAACTACGAGCAGTACTTC. As protein: CASSILASGRNYEQYF.

The chain employs TRBV9 and TRBJ2-7; possibly TRBD2 for D (5 bases). Germline V lookup: CDR1 SGDLS, CDR2 YYNGEE. Trimming took 2 bases from V and 2 from J, leaving 11 bases between them. This CDR3 is 14 amino acids long. CDR3 amino acids: CASSVADGTYEQYF. For the CDR3, the DNA is TGTGCCAGCAGCGTTGCGGACGGGACCTACGAGCAGTACTTC.

The chain couples TRBV19 to TRBJ1-2; perhaps TRBD1 as D (6 bases). Germline V gene sequence: CDR1 LNHDA, CDR2 SQIVND (reference sequence). The length of the CDR3 is 14 residues. Deletions cut 7 bases from V and 6 bases from J, with 18 bases between. The CDR3 region is CASNTWGGGNGYTF. DNA of the CDR3: TGTGCCAGTAATACCTGGGGCGGGGGCAATGGCTACACCTTC.

The J gene is TRBJ2-7, the V gene TRBV29-1, with 8 bases identical to TRBD2. CDR1 is SQVTM and CDR2 is ANQGSEA in the germline V gene. The CDR3 is 12 amino acids. Losses at the gene ends were 4 bases for V and 3 bases for J; bases not matched to a gene: 2. The CDR3 spells CSVVGRDYEQYF. The CDR3 region has the DNA TGCAGCGTTGTCGGGAGGGACTACGAGCAGTACTTC.

The rearrangement uses TRBV6-1 and TRBJ2-3; TRBD2 matches at 10 bases. Germline V gene lookup returns CDR1 MNHNS and CDR2 SASEGT. The length of the CDR3 is 15 residues. The V and J ends lost 5 bases and 4 bases, in that order; junction bases with no gene match: 6. CDR3 region: CASSPGLAWPDTQYF. For the CDR3, the DNA is TGTGCCAGCAGTCCGGGACTAGCGTGGCCAGATACGCAGTATTTT.

This clone was picked up one time. This chain joins TRBV19 and TRBJ2-1; unclear D gene. This CDR3 region has 14 residues. Trimming pared 3 bases from V and 7 bases from J, leaving 13 bases between. Germline V lookup: CDR1 LNHDA, CDR2 SQIVND (reference sequence). The CDR3, as DNA: TGTGCCAGTAGTATTGCCAAATCTGGGAATGAGCAGTTCTTC. It is translated as CASSIAKSGNEQFF.

The V call is TRBV7-3, the J call TRBJ2-2; D is unclear. The CDR3 spans 12 residues. The germline gives CDR1 SGHTA, CDR2 FQGTGA. Trimming left V 5 bases short and J 5 bases short, with 6 bases between. CDR3 in amino acids: CASSELTGELFF. DNA of the CDR3: TGTGCCAGCAGCGAACTTACCGGGGAGCTGTTTTTT.

This chain's CDR3 is CASSTTVNEQFF. The CDR3 bases are TGTGCCAGCAGTACCACAGTCAATGAGCAGTTCTTC. The V and J genes are TRBV28 and TRBJ2-1, with D uncertain. Trimming stripped 5 bases from V and 6 bases from J, with 8 bases between. The CDR3 spans 12 residues. The germline gives CDR1 MDHEN, CDR2 SYDVKM.

The chain couples TRBV6-6 to TRBJ2-7; 8 nucleotides agree with TRBD1. This CDR3 contains 13 residues. The ends lost 9 bases at V and 3 bases at J; junction bases unmatched: 7. The germline V gene encodes CDR1 MNHNY and CDR2 SVGAGI (reference sequence). DNA of the CDR3: TGTGCCAGAAGGGGACAGGAAGACTACGAGCAGTACTTC. Translated, it gives CARRGQEDYEQYF.

The rearrangement links TRBV30 to TRBJ2-7, with D uncertain. The V gene lost 0 bases and the J gene lost 3 bases, with 3 bases spanning the gap. Germline values: CDR1 GTSNPN, CDR2 SVGIG (reference sequence). The CDR3 has 11 amino acids. The CDR3 sequence is CAWSVNYEQYF. DNA for the CDR3: TGTGCCTGGAGTGTAAACTACGAGCAGTACTTC.

The chain uses TRBV27 and TRBJ2-3; either TRBD1 or TRBD2 may supply D (5 bases each). V dropped 3 bases and J dropped 4 bases, with 14 bases sitting between them. Per germline, CDR1 MNHEY and CDR2 SMNVEV (reference sequence). The CDR3 consists of 15 residues. CDR3 protein: CASSLWGSKADTQYF. The CDR3, as DNA: TGTGCCAGCAGTTTGTGGGGGAGCAAAGCAGATACGCAGTATTTT.

The chain combines TRBV19 with TRBJ2-7; 8 bases fit TRBD2. The CDR3 spans 14 residues. Germline trimming cut 4 bases from V and 2 bases from J; bases unmatched to any gene: 4. The germline V gene has CDR1 LNHDA and CDR2 SQIVND (reference sequence). This CDR3 reads CASSNFGGAYEQYF. DNA for the CDR3: TGTGCCAGTAGTAACTTCGGGGGGGCCTACGAGCAGTACTTC.

V and J are TRBV10-3 and TRBJ1-5; 8 bases are a match to TRBD1. The J segment lost 6 bases and the V segment lost 10 bases, leaving 8 bases of the junction unmatched. The CDR3 consists of 13 residues. Germline CDR1 ENHRY, CDR2 SYGVKD. CDR3 DNA sequence: TGTGCCACCCGACAGGGGATAAGTCAGCCCCAGCATTTT. The encoded protein is CATRQGISQPQHF.

The V call is TRBV4-2, the J call TRBJ2-3; 7 bases match TRBD1. This CDR3 contains 17 residues. Trimming removed 2 bases from V and 2 bases from J; junction bases left unmatched: 10. Germline V CDR1 and CDR2: LGHNA, YNFKEQ. The CDR3 region is CASSQPTGDGLTDTQYF. CDR3 nucleotides: TGTGCCAGCAGCCAACCAACAGGGGACGGACTCACAGATACGCAGTATTTT.

V and J are TRBV27 and TRBJ1-2; no firm D call. Trimming stripped 2 bases from V and 3 bases from J, with 7 bases between. This CDR3 has 13 amino acids. The germline CDR1 and CDR2 sequences are MNHEY and SMNVEV (reference sequence). The CDR3 sequence: CASSLTADYGYTF. Written as DNA, the CDR3 is TGTGCCAGCAGTTTAACGGCGGACTATGGCTACACCTTC.

V is TRBV5-1 and J is TRBJ1-2; no definite D call. The CDR3 is 15 residues long. Germline V CDR1 and CDR2: SGHRS, YFSETQ. Deletions cut 7 bases from V and 0 bases from J, with 16 bases between. CDR3 in DNA: TGCGCCAGCCATGGGCTCGGGGAAGCTAACTATGGCTACACCTTC. Its protein product is CASHGLGEANYGYTF. Full variable domain (rest looked up from reference TRBV5-1 and TRBJ1-2): KAGVTQTPRYLIKTRGQQVTLSCSPISGHRSVSWYQQTPGQGLQFLFEYFSETQRNKGNFPGRFSGRQFSNSRSEMNVSTLELGDSALYLCASHGLGEANYGYTFGSGTRLTVV.